This paragraph reports one T cell receptor (beta chain). PCR employed 60 Vbeta and 13 Jbeta primers. Clones were read by immunoSEQ multiplex PCR, and TCRdb kept only the in-frame ones, dropping some. The sample yields over 200,000 clones, about 85% seen once. The data originate from a study of cytomegalovirus exposure and HLA in healthy donors. Germline trimming cut 6 bases from V and 3 bases from J; bases unmatched to any gene: 10. Germline V gene data show CDR1 as MNHEY and CDR2 as SVGAGI. The CDR3 has 15 amino acids. The chain employs TRBV6-5 and TRBJ2-7, with 8 nucleotides matching TRBD1. This clonotype was sampled from a human donor in good health. Sequenced sample: PBMCs. CDR3 nucleotide sequence: TGTGCCAGCAGGTCCTCGGGACAGGCTTACTACGAGCAGTACTTC. It codes for CASRSSGQAYYEQYF.